Each of the 25 T cell receptor beta chains below was sequenced from the same sample in a study of blood T cell repertoires in COVID-19. Here immunoSEQ multiplex PCR was the method, and the copy in TCRdb shows in-frame clones only, minus some. The sample has about 78,000 clones; about three quarters are singletons. The sequencing input was peripheral blood. All receptors derive from a human donor in a cohort sampled during active COVID-19.

V usage is TRBV21-1 and J usage is TRBJ1-6; the D segment call TRBD1 is taken from the table without a DNA check. TRBV21-1 is designated a pseudogene. The CDR3 is 15 amino acids. The CDR3 DNA reads TGTGCCAGCAGCGATGTGCGGGACAGGGTATCACCCCTCCACTTT. Its translation is CASSDVRDRVSPLHF.

This chain connects TRBV10-3 to TRBJ2-3; D uncertain. The V gene's germline CDR1 is ENHRY and CDR2 SYGVKD. V lost 5 bases to trimming and J lost 2 bases, with 20 bases between them. The CDR3 loop spans 17 amino acids. The CDR3 DNA reads as TGTGCCATCAGTCCCCACCTCCTCGAGGCGGACACAGATACGCAGTATTTT. Protein product: CAISPHLLEADTDTQYF.

The J gene is TRBJ1-1, the V gene TRBV27, with 7 bases fitting TRBD1. With 4 bases clipped from V and 4 bases from J, the junction kept 9 bases outside the gene matches. This CDR3 spans 15 amino acids. Germline loops: CDR1 MNHEY, CDR2 SMNVEV (reference sequence). The CDR3 region is CASSSFGDSPTEAFF. CDR3 nucleotides: TGTGCCAGCAGTTCCTTCGGGGACAGCCCCACTGAAGCTTTCTTT.

The V gene is TRBV2, the J gene TRBJ2-7, with TRBD1 matching 7 bases. The CDR3 is made up of 12 amino acids. Per the germline V gene, CDR1 is SNHLY and CDR2 is FYNNEI. V lost 5 bases, J lost 5 bases, and 3 bases stayed unmatched. The CDR3 reads CASSNQGDEQYF. Here the CDR3 DNA reads TGTGCCAGCAGTAACCAGGGGGACGAGCAGTACTTC.

This clone was picked up one time. The chain recombines TRBV4-1 with TRBJ2-3; 8 bases align to TRBD2. CDR1 and CDR2 (germline): MGHRA, YSYEKL. J was trimmed by 0 bases and V by 3 bases; bases with no gene match: 5. The length of the CDR3 is 16 residues. The CDR3 sequence: CASSQGRGDSTDTQYF. The CDR3, as DNA: TGCGCCAGCAGCCAGGGGCGGGGGGACAGCACAGATACGCAGTATTTT.

This clone appeared a single time. CDR3 DNA sequence: TGCGCCAGCAGCTTCCTGGGACAGGGTACAGATACGCAGTATTTT. Translation gives CASSFLGQGTDTQYF. The rearrangement uses TRBV5-1 and TRBJ2-3; 9 positions agree with TRBD1. Per germline, CDR1 SGHRS and CDR2 YFSETQ. The length of the CDR3 is 15 residues. With 2 bases clipped from V and 3 bases from J, the junction kept 4 bases outside the gene matches.

This rearrangement joins TRBV7-2 to TRBJ2-5; 10 bases are a match to TRBD2. CDR1 is SGHTA, CDR2 FQGNSA, per germline. This CDR3 region has 17 residues. The V gene end was trimmed by 1 base and the J gene end by 5 bases; junction bases not matched to a gene: 10. Here the CDR3 reads CASSLGVSGGRGETQYF. The CDR3 region has the DNA TGTGCCAGCAGCTTAGGAGTTAGCGGGGGGCGTGGTGAGACCCAGTACTTC.

The chain combines TRBV10-3 with TRBJ1-1; D remains ambiguous. Germline V gene lookup returns CDR1 ENHRY and CDR2 SYGVKD. The V gene lost 0 bases and the J gene lost 4 bases, with 9 bases spanning the gap. The CDR3 length is 14 residues. The CDR3 here is CAISESEGFTEAFF. As DNA, the CDR3 is TGTGCCATCAGTGAGTCGGAGGGTTTCACTGAAGCTTTCTTT.

The chain carries TRBV10-3 and TRBJ1-6, with TRBD1 matching over 9 bases. CDR3 length equals 14 residues. The germline V gene encodes CDR1 ENHRY and CDR2 SYGVKD. Trimming took 10 bases from V and 10 from J; bases not matched to a gene: 11. CDR3 bases: TGTGCCACCTGGGCGGGACAGGGTATCTCACCCCTCCACTTT. Encoded protein: CATWAGQGISPLHF.

This clone was seen a handful of times. V and J are TRBV5-4 and TRBJ2-7; D is uncertain. Trimming pared 0 bases from V and 5 bases from J, leaving 15 bases between. Per germline, CDR1 SGHNT and CDR2 YYREEE (reference sequence). The CDR3 length is 15 residues. CDR3 nucleotides: TGTGCCAGCAGCTTGGAGTCGCGGCGTATCGACGAGCAGTACTTC. It encodes CASSLESRRIDEQYF.

The gene calls are TRBV28 and TRBJ1-5; D is unresolved. CDR1 is MDHEN and CDR2 is SYDVKM in the germline V gene. The CDR3 totals 12 residues. V was shortened by 5 bases and J by 10 bases, with 12 bases between the two germline ends. Here the CDR3 reads CASSTLPHPQHF. CDR3 coding DNA: TGTGCCAGCAGTACTTTACCCCACCCCCAGCATTTT.

The chain uses TRBV2 and TRBJ1-1; D is undetermined. Trimming removed 5 bases from V and 0 bases from J, with 10 bases in between. The CDR3 sequence is 14 residues long. Germline assignment: CDR1 SNHLY and CDR2 FYNNEI. The CDR3 protein is CASSPTTMNTEAFF. The DNA of the CDR3 is TGTGCCAGCAGTCCGACAACCATGAACACTGAAGCTTTCTTT.

The gene calls are TRBV15 and TRBJ1-1; maybe TRBD1 (5 bases). V gave up 4 bases and J gave up 0 bases, with 6 bases separating them. This CDR3 has 13 amino acids. CDR1 is LNHNV and CDR2 is YYDKDF in the germline V gene (reference sequence). The CDR3 DNA reads as TGTGCCACCAGCAAGACAGTGAACACTGAAGCTTTCTTT. It is translated as CATSKTVNTEAFF.

The chain combines TRBV4-3 with TRBJ1-1, with 8 bases aligning to TRBD1. Germline assignment: CDR1 LGHNA and CDR2 YSLEER. J gave up 10 bases and V 5 bases, and 15 bases lay outside the gene matches. This CDR3 comprises 15 residues. CDR3 loop: CASSAQGEISARAFF. In DNA, the CDR3 is TGCGCCAGCAGCGCACAGGGGGAGATCTCGGCCAGAGCTTTCTTT.

This rearrangement joins TRBV9 to TRBJ2-1; no definite D call. The V and J ends lost 0 bases and 9 bases respectively, with 10 bases between them. The germline gives CDR1 SGDLS, CDR2 YYNGEE. The CDR3 contains 13 residues. CDR3 nucleotide sequence: TGTGCCAGCAGCGTAGGGAGCAGACCTGAGCAGTTCTTC. Translation: CASSVGSRPEQFF.

In the case of this clone: The sample holds other DNA sequences that translate to the same CDR3. The V call is TRBV6-2 or TRBV6-3, the J call TRBJ2-7; a possible D gene is TRBD1 (6 bases). Deletions cut 2 bases from V and 2 bases from J, with 10 bases between. CDR1 MNHEY and CDR2 SVGEGT come from the germline V gene. The CDR3 runs 14 residues. The CDR3 coding sequence is TGTGCCAGCAGTTACGGCCAGGGGCCCTACGAGCAGTACTTC. It codes for CASSYGQGPYEQYF.

The chain employs TRBV7-8 and TRBJ1-5, with D tentatively TRBD1 (5 bases). This CDR3 region has 14 residues. Germline loops: CDR1 SGHVS, CDR2 FQNEAQ. V was cut by 1 base and J by 6 bases, with 10 bases left in between. The CDR3 loop is CASSLVGGGQPQHF. The DNA of the CDR3 is TGTGCCAGCAGCTTAGTTGGGGGAGGTCAGCCCCAGCATTTT. Combining the CDR3 with reference TRBV7-8 and TRBJ1-5 gives the whole variable domain GAGVSQSPRYKVAKRGQDVALRCDPISGHVSLFWYQQALGQGPEFLTYFQNEAQLDKSGLPSDRFFAERPEGSVSTLKIQRTQQEDSAVYLCASSLVGGGQPQHFGDGTRLSIL.

This chain links TRBV6-2 or TRBV6-3 with TRBJ2-5; no firm D call. This CDR3 is 14 amino acids long. Trimming pared 2 bases from V and 5 bases from J, leaving 12 bases between. Germline assignment: CDR1 MNHEY and CDR2 SVGEGT. The CDR3, as DNA: TGTGCCAGCAGTTACGTAGGAGCCAAGGAGACCCAGTACTTC. Its translation: CASSYVGAKETQYF.

This clone was seen repeatedly, ten times or more. The chain links TRBV11-2 to TRBJ2-2; D might be TRBD2 (6 bases). CDR1 and CDR2 from the germline V gene are SGHAT and FQNNGV. Trimming removed 5 bases at V and 6 bases at J, with 13 bases between. The CDR3 runs 14 residues. CDR3 sequence (DNA): TGTGCCAGCAGCATATCGGGACTCTCCGGGGAGCTGTTTTTT. Protein: CASSISGLSGELFF.

The chain joins TRBV4-1 to TRBJ1-2, with 7 bases lining up with TRBD1. With 6 bases clipped from V and 2 bases from J, the junction kept 12 bases outside the gene matches. The CDR3 runs 16 residues. CDR1 is MGHRA, CDR2 YSYEKL, per germline. This chain's CDR3 is CASRWDSLRENYGYTF. The DNA of the CDR3 is TGCGCCAGCAGGTGGGACAGCCTTCGGGAGAACTATGGCTACACCTTC.

The V and J genes are TRBV4-1 and TRBJ1-1, with 8 bases aligning to TRBD1. Germline V gives CDR1 MGHRA, CDR2 YSYEKL. Trimming at V came to 0 bases and at J to 11 bases, leaving 11 bases not matched to a gene. This CDR3 has 15 amino acids. The CDR3 region is CASSQDKGQGAGAFF. The CDR3 DNA reads as TGCGCCAGCAGCCAAGATAAGGGGCAGGGGGCTGGTGCTTTCTTT.

V and J are TRBV11-3 and TRBJ1-1; maybe TRBD1 (6 bases). V dropped 8 bases and J dropped 5 bases, with 15 bases sitting between them. CDR1 and CDR2 (germline): SGHNT, YENEEA. This CDR3 has 13 amino acids. The chain's CDR3 is CASGRGWMTEAFF. The CDR3 region has the DNA TGTGCCAGCGGGAGGGGGTGGATGACTGAAGCTTTCTTT. The full variable domain, rest sourced from reference TRBV11-3 and TRBJ1-1, is EAGVVQSPRYKIIEKKQPVAFWCNPISGHNTLYWYLQNLGQGPELLIRYENEEAVDDSQLPKDRFSAERLKGVDSTLKIQPAELGDSAVYLCASGRGWMTEAFFGQGTRLTVV.

This sequence joins TRBV5-4 and TRBJ2-4; a possible D gene is TRBD1 (6 bases). Germline CDR1 SGHNT, CDR2 YYREEE (reference sequence). Trimming took 3 bases from V and 4 from J, leaving 23 bases between them. CDR3 length: 18 amino acids. The CDR3, as DNA: TGTGCCAGCAGCTCTCAAGACCTGACAGGCCCTAGAAAAAACATTCAGTACTTC. As protein: CASSSQDLTGPRKNIQYF.

V usage is TRBV19 and J usage is TRBJ1-1, with D possibly being TRBD1 (5 bases). V gave up 4 bases and J gave up 4 bases, with 16 bases separating them. The CDR3 runs to 15 residues. The germline CDR1 and CDR2 sequences are LNHDA and SQIVND (reference sequence). CDR3 sequence: CASSTRQTGGTEAFF. CDR3 nucleotides: TGTGCCAGTAGTACCCGACAGACGGGGGGCACTGAAGCTTTCTTT.

This clone turned up a few times. The chain recombines TRBV7-9 with TRBJ2-2; 13 bases fit TRBD2. The germline V gene encodes CDR1 SEHNR and CDR2 FQNEAQ (reference sequence). CDR3 length equals 16 residues. V gave up 3 bases and J gave up 3 bases; unmatched junction bases: 1. The chain's CDR3 is CASSFGLAGDTGELFF. In DNA form, the CDR3 reads TGTGCCAGCAGCTTTGGACTAGCGGGGGACACCGGGGAGCTGTTTTTT.